These 7 T cell receptor beta chains share one sample of origin, sequenced in a study of T cells in localized non-small cell lung cancer. TCRdb's table, derived via immunoSEQ multiplex PCR, lists solely in-frame clones and lacks some. In the table there are 75,000 to 95,000 clones, roughly 90% of which are singletons. The specimen comprised peripheral blood, sampled before any cancer treatment. These TCRs come from a man aged 35 to 70 with stage I squamous cell lung carcinoma.

The V call is TRBV6-1, the J call TRBJ1-3; D is possibly TRBD1 (6 bases). V gave up 2 bases and J gave up 0 bases, with 8 bases separating them. Germline V gives CDR1 MNHNS, CDR2 SASEGT. The CDR3 totals 15 residues. The CDR3 region has the DNA TGTGCCAGCAGTGAAAGGGGGTACTCTGGAAACACCATATATTTT. It is translated as CASSERGYSGNTIYF.

The V and J genes are TRBV10-3 and TRBJ1-6; TRBD1 matches 9 bases. The trim removed 5 bases at V and 5 bases at J, leaving 7 bases unmatched. CDR3 length: 16 residues. Per the germline V gene, CDR1 is ENHRY and CDR2 is SYGVKD. CDR3 region: CAISPRDRVDNSPLHF. In DNA form, the CDR3 reads TGTGCCATCAGTCCCCGGGACAGGGTAGATAATTCACCCCTCCACTTT.

The chain carries TRBV15 and TRBJ1-5; 7 bases align to TRBD1. Germline V gene data show CDR1 as LNHNV and CDR2 as YYDKDF (reference sequence). V lost 1 base to trimming and J lost 4 bases; unmatched junction nucleotides: 7. The CDR3 sequence is 16 residues long. DNA for the CDR3: TGTGCCACCAGCAGAGGGGCCGGGACAGAAAATCAGCCCCAGCATTTT. Translated, it gives CATSRGAGTENQPQHF.

The CDR3 reads CASSLASGDREKLFF. The CDR3 region has the DNA TGTGCCAGCAGCTTAGCGTCAGGGGATCGGGAAAAACTGTTTTTT. The chain uses TRBV7-9 and TRBJ1-4, with D perhaps TRBD1 (6 bases). V lost 0 bases and J lost 8, with 13 bases in between. CDR3 length: 15 amino acids. CDR1 SEHNR and CDR2 FQNEAQ come from the germline V gene (reference sequence).

The rearrangement joins TRBV6-1 to TRBJ2-3; no clear D. The CDR3 contains 14 residues. Trimming left V 7 bases short and J 0 bases short, with 11 bases between. Germline CDR1 and CDR2: MNHNS and SASEGT. CDR3 sequence: CASTLLDSTDTQYF. In nucleotides, the CDR3 is TGTGCCAGCACCCTACTCGACAGCACAGATACGCAGTATTTT.

The chain employs TRBV19 and TRBJ1-5, with D hard to call. There are 17 residues in the CDR3. Germline loops: CDR1 LNHDA, CDR2 SQIVND (reference sequence). Trimming cost V 6 bases and J 1 base, with 19 bases left between them. CDR3 in DNA: TGTGCCAGTAGCGCCGCGGGAGAAGGGAACAGCAATCAGCCCCAGCATTTT. As protein: CASSAAGEGNSNQPQHF.

This chain links TRBV5-1 with TRBJ2-2; D call uncertain. V was trimmed by 1 base and J by 4 bases, leaving 2 bases between them. Germline V gene lookup returns CDR1 SGHRS and CDR2 YFSETQ. CDR3 length: 12 amino acids. Here the CDR3 reads CASSLTTGELFF. CDR3 sequence (DNA): TGCGCCAGCAGCTTGACCACCGGGGAGCTGTTTTTT.